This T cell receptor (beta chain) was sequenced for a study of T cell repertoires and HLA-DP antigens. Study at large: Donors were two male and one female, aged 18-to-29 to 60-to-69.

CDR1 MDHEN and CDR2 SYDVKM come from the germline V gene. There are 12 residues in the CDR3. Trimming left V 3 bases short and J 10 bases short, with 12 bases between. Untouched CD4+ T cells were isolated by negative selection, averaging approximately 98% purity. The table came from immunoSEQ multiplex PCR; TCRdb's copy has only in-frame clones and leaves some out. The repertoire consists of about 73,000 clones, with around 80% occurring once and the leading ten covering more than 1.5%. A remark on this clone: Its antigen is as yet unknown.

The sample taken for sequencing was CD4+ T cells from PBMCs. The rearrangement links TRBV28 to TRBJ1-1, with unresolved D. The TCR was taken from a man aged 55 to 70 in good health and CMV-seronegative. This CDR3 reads CASSFRGTAAFF. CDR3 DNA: TGTGCCAGCAGTTTTCGTGGCACGGCAGCTTTCTTT.